This TCR beta chain was retrieved from a study of blood T cell repertoires in COVID-19. Source study methods: Scientists estimated how many nucleated cells there were by amplifying reference gene primers. Profiled with immunoSEQ multiplex PCR; TCRdb holds only in-frame clones, not every one. The V and J calls and clone size were taken over from that table, and D and trimming were inferred from the DNA. The table includes about 310,000 clones, 85% detected once. This clonotype was sampled from a woman aged 25 to 39 who had been exposed to COVID-19. Specimen: PBMCs or T cells enriched from blood (not recorded which).

The CDR3 DNA is TGTGCCAGCAGCTTCTCGCGGGAGAGCACAGATACGCAGTATTTT. Translated, it gives CASSFSRESTDTQYF. The chain recombines TRBV7-2 with TRBJ2-3; 7 bases line up with TRBD2. The V segment lost 3 bases and the J segment 0 bases; nucleotides outside the gene matches: 3. This CDR3 has 15 residues. Per germline, CDR1 SGHTA and CDR2 FQGNSA.